One sample yielded the 20 T cell receptor beta chains listed below, sequenced in a study of T-cell memory formation after mild COVID-19 (dated by TCRdb to the early 2020s). Library generation was performed with 5' RACE. Sequencer: Illumina NovaSeq 6000. The public reads were quality trimmed at Q25 with fastp and then assembled into clones with MiXCR by TCRdb, keeping productive beta chains. Each entry is one CDR3 protein sequence, shown with its most common DNA and genes. The sample yields roughly 400,000 distinct CDR3 sequences; approximately 19% were counted once. In total, the top ten clones hold around a fifth of the sample. The specimen sequenced was PBMCs or a T cell subset sorted from them (not recorded which). These receptors were taken from a man aged 18 to 35 who had mild COVID-19 (a few samples of this study predate the infection). The sample titles of this study are shuffled in the database, so cell type and time point are left out; the donor was told from shared clones.

This clonotype was detected only a few times. The chain has TRBV7-9 and TRBJ2-7; D is ambiguous. From germline, CDR1 is SEHNR and CDR2 FQNEAQ (reference sequence). The CDR3 totals 16 residues. V was shortened by 1 base and J by 0 bases, with 13 bases between the two germline ends. The CDR3 DNA reads TGTGCCAGCAGCTTAGGAGGCGGCAGGAGCTCCTACGAGCAGTACTTC. Translating it yields CASSLGGGRSSYEQYF.

There are a few counts of this clonotype. The J gene is TRBJ2-7, the V gene TRBV6-2 or TRBV6-3; tentative D call: TRBD2 (5 bases). There are 16 residues in the CDR3. The germline V gene encodes CDR1 MNHEY and CDR2 SVGEGT. Trimming shortened V by 5 bases and J by 1 base, and 18 bases separated the two germline ends. CDR3 DNA sequence: TGTGCCAGCAGTCGGACCCACCCCGGGGTTTCCTACGAGCAGTACTTC. Translated, it gives CASSRTHPGVSYEQYF.

This clonotype appeared many times. The V gene is TRBV5-1, the J gene TRBJ2-3; weak D call: TRBD2 (6 bases). In germline, CDR1 is SGHRS, CDR2 YFSETQ. The CDR3 loop spans 14 amino acids. V lost 4 bases and J lost 6, with 15 bases in between. The CDR3 region is CASSRLDVGDTQYF. As DNA, the CDR3 is TGCGCCAGCAGCCGACTAGATGTTGGTGATACGCAGTATTTT.

The rearrangement links TRBV30 to TRBJ2-1, with D maybe TRBD2 (5 bases). V dropped 5 bases and J dropped 8 bases, with 13 bases sitting between them. Germline loops: CDR1 GTSNPN, CDR2 SVGIG (reference sequence). CDR3 length: 12 amino acids. CDR3 region: CAWAHGEYEQFF. The CDR3 bases are TGTGCCTGGGCCCACGGGGAATATGAGCAGTTCTTC.

This chain uses TRBV6-2 or TRBV6-3 with TRBJ2-7; D gene uncertain. Trimming left V 4 bases short and J 6 bases short, with 22 bases between. The CDR3 runs 16 residues. Germline values: CDR1 MNHEY, CDR2 SVGEGT. The CDR3 region has the DNA TGTGCCAGCAGTTCCCTTGGGCGACGAGATGGGTCCGAGCAGTACTTC. As protein: CASSSLGRRDGSEQYF.

This clonotype was counted only a few times. The CDR3 region has the DNA TGCAGTGCTAGATACCAGCGGGGGGGCTACACCGGGGAGCTGTTTTTT. It yields the protein CSARYQRGGYTGELFF. This chain joins TRBV20-1 and TRBJ2-2; TRBD2 agrees at 10 bases. This CDR3 has 16 residues. Germline V CDR1 and CDR2: DFQATT, SNEGSKA (reference sequence). V lost 2 bases to trimming and J lost 3 bases; unmatched junction nucleotides: 6.

A word on this clonotype: One junction end disagrees with the germline gene, perhaps due to a read error. The chain uses TRBV6-2 or TRBV6-3 and TRBJ1-5; unclear D gene. Germline CDR1 and CDR2: MNHEY and SVGEGT. The CDR3 length is 14 residues. DNA of the CDR3: TGTGCCATCAGTGTCGGGTTCAGCAATCAGCCCCAGCATTTT. This encodes CAISVGFSNQPQHF.

The gene calls are TRBV7-2 and TRBJ1-5; D call uncertain. V lost 1 base and J 1 base, leaving 11 bases between the germline ends. CDR1 is SGHTA, CDR2 FQGNSA, per germline. This CDR3 has 16 residues. Here the CDR3 DNA reads TGTGCCAGCAGCTTAGTTCCTCTAATAAGCAATCAGCCCCAGCATTTT. This sequence encodes CASSLVPLISNQPQHF.

This clonotype was counted many times. This chain links TRBV24-1 with TRBJ2-3; possibly TRBD1 for D (6 bases). CDR3 size: 15 residues. Trimming stripped 1 base from V and 3 bases from J, with 10 bases between. In germline, CDR1 is KGHDR, CDR2 SFDVKD. CDR3 nucleotides: TGTGCCACCAGTGATTTCGCGCAGGGGACAGATACGCAGTATTTT. Translating it yields CATSDFAQGTDTQYF.

The CDR3 loop reads CASGRDRVFEPQHF. CDR3 in DNA: TGTGCCAGCGGCCGGGACAGGGTATTTGAGCCCCAGCATTTT. The chain employs TRBV2 and TRBJ1-5, with 9 bases identical to TRBD1. The germline V gene has CDR1 SNHLY and CDR2 FYNNEI. CDR3 length: 14 amino acids. V trimming: 8 bases; J trimming: 8 bases; junction bases outside the gene matches: 10.

This clonotype came up a few times. The gene calls are TRBV4-3 and TRBJ2-2; D not certain. CDR1 is LGHNA, CDR2 YSLEER, per germline. V gave up 1 base and J gave up 7 bases, with 4 bases separating them. This CDR3 region has 12 residues. CDR3 DNA: TGCGCCAGCAGCCAAGTAGTCGGGGAGCTGTTTTTT. Translating it yields CASSQVVGELFF.

The V and J genes are TRBV6-4 and TRBJ1-5; 7 nucleotides agree with TRBD1. Trimming cost V 7 bases and J 2 bases; bases outside gene matches: 8. This CDR3 has 15 residues. The V gene's germline CDR1 is MRHNA and CDR2 SNTAGT. CDR3 in DNA: TGTGCCAGCAACAACAGGGGTTTCGGCAATCAGCCCCAGCATTTT. Translated: CASNNRGFGNQPQHF.

This clonotype came up a few times. The gene calls are TRBV12-3 or TRBV12-4 and TRBJ1-4; 9 nucleotides match TRBD1. The CDR3 extends over 16 amino acids. Trimming at V came to 5 bases and at J to 4 bases, leaving 8 bases not matched to a gene. CDR3 sequence: CASSTGGFRSNEKLFF. CDR3 nucleotide sequence: TGTGCCAGCAGTACAGGGGGCTTTCGGAGTAATGAAAAACTGTTTTTT.

This clonotype was seen many times. The chain combines TRBV20-1 with TRBJ2-5; 7 nucleotides align to TRBD1. The CDR3 has 14 residues. V dropped 6 bases and J dropped 1; count of bases not matched to a gene: 8. Germline V CDR1 and CDR2: DFQATT, SNEGSKA (reference sequence). CDR3 residues: CSAAPGTVQETQYF. Written as DNA, the CDR3 is TGCAGTGCAGCACCTGGGACAGTCCAAGAGACCCAGTACTTC.

This clonotype appeared once. This rearrangement joins TRBV3-1 to TRBJ2-7, with 9 bases fitting TRBD1. V shed 4 bases and J 2 bases; nucleotides not matched to a gene: 3. The CDR3 extends over 14 amino acids. Per the germline V gene, CDR1 is LGHDT and CDR2 is YNNKEL (reference sequence). CDR3 amino acids: CASSRRQGAYEQYF. Here the CDR3 DNA reads TGTGCCAGCAGCCGGAGACAGGGGGCCTACGAGCAGTACTTC.

This clonotype appeared a few times. The chain employs TRBV7-2 and TRBJ1-1; 7 bases line up with TRBD1. CDR3 size: 17 residues. Trimming at V came to 2 bases and at J to 0 bases, leaving 9 bases not matched to a gene. From germline, CDR1 is SGHTA and CDR2 FQGNSA. The CDR3 is CASSLWGFDRVNTEAFF. The CDR3 DNA is TGTGCCAGCAGCTTATGGGGTTTTGACAGGGTGAACACTGAAGCTTTCTTT.

This clonotype was observed a few times. The V and J genes are TRBV27 and TRBJ2-7; D is possibly TRBD2 (6 bases). Germline CDR1 reads MNHEY; CDR2 reads SMNVEV (reference sequence). Trimming left V 7 bases short and J 3 bases short, with 19 bases between. The CDR3 runs 15 residues. CDR3 sequence (DNA): TGTGCCAGCATGAGGAAGGGAGGCTCGCTCTACGAGCAGTACTTC. Protein sequence: CASMRKGGSLYEQYF.

This clonotype was observed a few times. The chain uses TRBV18 and TRBJ2-2; the match to TRBD1 covers 8 bases. Unmatched junction bases numbered 6, after V lost 6 bases and J lost 0 bases. The CDR3 has 16 amino acids. Germline CDR1 KGHSH, CDR2 LQKENI. The CDR3 spells CASSPAGGANTGELFF. The CDR3 region has the DNA TGTGCCAGCTCGCCCGCAGGGGGCGCGAACACCGGGGAGCTGTTTTTT.

There are many counts of this clonotype. This chain links TRBV12-3 or TRBV12-4 with TRBJ2-1, with D perhaps matching TRBD1 (5 bases). V gave up 7 bases and J gave up 4 bases, with 23 bases separating them. CDR3 length: 17 amino acids. CDR3 sequence (DNA): TGTGCCAGCACCCTAAGGACAATGCAGGGCGCATACAATGAGCAGTTCTTC. Amino acids: CASTLRTMQGAYNEQFF.

This clonotype has a count of ten or more. The V gene is TRBV7-9, the J gene TRBJ2-5; 8 bases map to TRBD2. Germline V gene lookup returns CDR1 SEHNR and CDR2 FQNEAQ (reference sequence). V shed 5 bases, J shed 5 bases, and the junction held 7 bases outside the gene matches. The CDR3 runs to 14 residues. The CDR3 here is CASSLRGVGETQYF. CDR3 DNA sequence: TGTGCCAGCAGCCTGCGGGGGGTAGGGGAGACCCAGTACTTC.